This record looks at one T cell receptor (beta chain) sequence and its context. The antigen is undetermined. CDR3 size: 15 residues. After removal of 5 bases from V and 3 bases from J, the junction contained 7 bases not matched to a gene. The germline CDR1 and CDR2 sequences are LNHDA and SQIVND (reference sequence). The sample originates from a study of siplizumab effects on memory and regulatory T cells. Overall study findings and caveats: The study found that siplizumab significantly reduced alloreactive sequences traceable to unstimulated CD4+ memory cells. Tregs that proliferated in siplizumab cultures did not have their suppressive function confirmed. On average, about 72% of mappable alloreactive CD4+ clones were Treg-derived under siplizumab, against about 30% in controls. Naive T cells looked more diverse than memory cells, and they looked like major contributors to the alloresponse.

The protocol was immunoSEQ multiplex PCR, while the TCRdb copy is restricted to in-frame clones and leaves out a portion. The sample has around 68,000 clones, over 70% seen once. This chain joins TRBV19 and TRBJ1-3, with 7 bases fitting TRBD1. Sequenced input: Tregs sorted from blood. The TCR comes from a human donor in good health. CDR3 nucleotide sequence: TGTGCCAGTAGTCTACGACAGGGCTATGGAAACACCATATATTTT. Translation gives CASSLRQGYGNTIYF.